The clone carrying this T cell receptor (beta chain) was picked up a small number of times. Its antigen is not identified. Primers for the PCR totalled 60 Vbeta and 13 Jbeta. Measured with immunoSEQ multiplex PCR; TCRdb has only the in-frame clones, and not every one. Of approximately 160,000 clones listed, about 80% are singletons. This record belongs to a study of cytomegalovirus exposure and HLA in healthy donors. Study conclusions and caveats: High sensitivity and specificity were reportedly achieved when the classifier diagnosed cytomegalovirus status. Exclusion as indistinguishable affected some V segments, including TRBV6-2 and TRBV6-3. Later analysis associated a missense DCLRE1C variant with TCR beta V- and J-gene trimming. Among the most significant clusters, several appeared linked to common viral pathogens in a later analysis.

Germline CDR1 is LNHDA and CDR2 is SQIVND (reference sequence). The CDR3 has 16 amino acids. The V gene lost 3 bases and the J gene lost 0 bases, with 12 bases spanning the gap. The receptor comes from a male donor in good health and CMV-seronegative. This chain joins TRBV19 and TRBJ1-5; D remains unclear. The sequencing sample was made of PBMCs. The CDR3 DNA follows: TGTGCCAGTAGTATTTTCAGTCAGTATAGCAATCAGCCCCAGCATTTT. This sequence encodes CASSIFSQYSNQPQHF.